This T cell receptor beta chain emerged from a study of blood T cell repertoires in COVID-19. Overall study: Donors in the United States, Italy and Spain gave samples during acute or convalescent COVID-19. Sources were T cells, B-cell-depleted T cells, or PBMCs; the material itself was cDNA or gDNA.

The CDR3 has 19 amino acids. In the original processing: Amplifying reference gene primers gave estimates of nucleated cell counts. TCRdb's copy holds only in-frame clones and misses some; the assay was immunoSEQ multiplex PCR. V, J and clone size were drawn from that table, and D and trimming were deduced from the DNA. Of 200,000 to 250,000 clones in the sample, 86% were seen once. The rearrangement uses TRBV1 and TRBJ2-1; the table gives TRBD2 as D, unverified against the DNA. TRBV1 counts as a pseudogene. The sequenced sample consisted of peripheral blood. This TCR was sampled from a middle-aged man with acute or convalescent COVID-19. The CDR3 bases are TGCACCAGCAGCCAAGAAGGTCGTGCGGGGGAAAGCTCCTACAATGAGCAGTTCTTC. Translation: CTSSQEGRAGESSYNEQFF.